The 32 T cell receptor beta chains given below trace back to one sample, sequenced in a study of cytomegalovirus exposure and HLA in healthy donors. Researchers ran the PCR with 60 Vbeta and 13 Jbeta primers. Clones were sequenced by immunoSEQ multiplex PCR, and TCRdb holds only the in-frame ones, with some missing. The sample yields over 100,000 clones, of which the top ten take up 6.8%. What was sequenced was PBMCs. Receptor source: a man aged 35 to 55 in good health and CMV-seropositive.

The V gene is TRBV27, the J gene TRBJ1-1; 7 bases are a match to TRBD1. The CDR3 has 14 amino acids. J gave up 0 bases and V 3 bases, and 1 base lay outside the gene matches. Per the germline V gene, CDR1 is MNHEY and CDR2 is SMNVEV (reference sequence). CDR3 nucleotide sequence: TGTGCCAGCAGTTTGACAGGGATGAACACTGAAGCTTTCTTT. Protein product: CASSLTGMNTEAFF.

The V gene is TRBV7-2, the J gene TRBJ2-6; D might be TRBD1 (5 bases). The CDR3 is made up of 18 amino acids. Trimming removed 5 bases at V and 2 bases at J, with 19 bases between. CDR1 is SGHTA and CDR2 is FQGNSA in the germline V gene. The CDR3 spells CASSTGPQGNPGANVLTF. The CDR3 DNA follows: TGTGCCAGCAGCACCGGCCCCCAGGGAAACCCTGGGGCCAACGTCCTGACTTTC.

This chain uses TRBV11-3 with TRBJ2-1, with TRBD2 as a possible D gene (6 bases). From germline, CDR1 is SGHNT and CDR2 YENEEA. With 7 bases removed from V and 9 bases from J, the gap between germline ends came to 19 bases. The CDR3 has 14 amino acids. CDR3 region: CASTSNGGNGEQFF. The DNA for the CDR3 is TGTGCCAGCACCAGTAATGGGGGGAACGGTGAGCAGTTCTTC.

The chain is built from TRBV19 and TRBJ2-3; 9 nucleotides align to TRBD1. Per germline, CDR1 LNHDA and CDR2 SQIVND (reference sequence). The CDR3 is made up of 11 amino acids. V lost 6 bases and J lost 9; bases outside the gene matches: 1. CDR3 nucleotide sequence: TGTGCCAGTAGCGGGACAGGGACGCAGTATTTT. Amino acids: CASSGTGTQYF. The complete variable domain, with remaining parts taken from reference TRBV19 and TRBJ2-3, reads DGGITQSPKYLFRKEGQNVTLSCEQNLNHDAMYWYRQDPGQGLRLIYYSQIVNDFQKGDIAEGYSVSREKKESFPLTVTSAQKNPTAFYLCASSGTGTQYFGPGTRLTVL.

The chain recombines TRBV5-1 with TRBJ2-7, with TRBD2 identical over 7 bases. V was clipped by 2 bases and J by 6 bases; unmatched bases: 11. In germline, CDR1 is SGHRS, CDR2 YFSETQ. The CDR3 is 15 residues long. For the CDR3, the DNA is TGCGCCAGCAGCTTAGTCGGCGGGAGTTTAGGCGAGCAGTACTTC. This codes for CASSLVGGSLGEQYF.

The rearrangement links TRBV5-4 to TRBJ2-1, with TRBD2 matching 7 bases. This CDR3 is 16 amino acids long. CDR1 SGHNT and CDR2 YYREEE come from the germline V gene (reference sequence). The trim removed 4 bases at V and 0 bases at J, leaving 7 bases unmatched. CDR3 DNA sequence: TGTGCCAGCAGCGGCGGCGGGAGCGACTCCTACAATGAGCAGTTCTTC. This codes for CASSGGGSDSYNEQFF.

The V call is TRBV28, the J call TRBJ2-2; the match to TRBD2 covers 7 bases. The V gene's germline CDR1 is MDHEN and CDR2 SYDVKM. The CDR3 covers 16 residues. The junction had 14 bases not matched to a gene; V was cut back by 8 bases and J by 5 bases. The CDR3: CASGGGGVRKTGELFF. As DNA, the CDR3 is TGTGCCAGCGGAGGCGGGGGAGTCAGAAAAACCGGGGAGCTGTTTTTT.

CDR3 amino acids: CASSPPRPNEQFF. The CDR3 region has the DNA TGTGCCAGCAGCCCCCCCAGGCCCAATGAGCAGTTCTTC. This chain links TRBV9 with TRBJ2-1; D unresolved. The CDR3 length is 13 residues. Deletions cut 4 bases from V and 6 bases from J, with 11 bases between. The germline CDR1 and CDR2 sequences are SGDLS and YYNGEE. Full variable domain (missing parts from reference TRBV9 and TRBJ2-1): DSGVTQTPKHLITATGQRVTLRCSPRSGDLSVYWYQQSLDQGLQFLIQYYNGEERAKGNILERFSAQQFPDLHSELNLSSLELGDSALYFCASSPPRPNEQFFGPGTRLTVL.

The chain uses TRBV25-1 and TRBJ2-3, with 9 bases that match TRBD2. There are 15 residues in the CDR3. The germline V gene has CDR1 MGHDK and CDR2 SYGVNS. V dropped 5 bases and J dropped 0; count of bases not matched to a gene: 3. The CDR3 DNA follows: TGTGCCAGCAGTAACCTAGCGGGGAGCACAGATACGCAGTATTTT. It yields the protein CASSNLAGSTDTQYF. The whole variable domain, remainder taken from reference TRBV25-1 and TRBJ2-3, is EADIYQTPRYLVIGTGKKITLECSQTMGHDKMYWYQQDPGMELHLIHYSYGVNSTEKGDLSSESTVSRIRTEHFPLTLESARPSHTSQYLCASSNLAGSTDTQYFGPGTRLTVL.

The CDR3 DNA reads as TGCAGCGCTGGAGACCTGAGGGACACTGAAGCTTTCTTT. Translation: CSAGDLRDTEAFF. V and J are TRBV29-1 and TRBJ1-1, with D unresolved. V lost 7 bases to trimming and J lost 3 bases, with 15 bases between them. CDR1 and CDR2 from the germline V gene are SQVTM and ANQGSEA. This CDR3 contains 13 residues.

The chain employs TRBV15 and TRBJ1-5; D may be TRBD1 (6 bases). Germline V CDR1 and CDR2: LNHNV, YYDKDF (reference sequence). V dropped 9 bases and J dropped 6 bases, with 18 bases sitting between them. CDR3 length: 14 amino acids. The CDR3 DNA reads TGTGCCACGAAGAGCAGGGGTGAAACTCAGCCCCAGCATTTT. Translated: CATKSRGETQPQHF. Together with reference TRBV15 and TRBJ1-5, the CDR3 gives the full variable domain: DAMVIQNPRYQVTQFGKPVTLSCSQTLNHNVMYWYQQKSSQAPKLLFHYYDKDFNNEADTPDNFQSRRPNTSFCFLDIRSPGLGDTAMYLCATKSRGETQPQHFGDGTRLSIL.

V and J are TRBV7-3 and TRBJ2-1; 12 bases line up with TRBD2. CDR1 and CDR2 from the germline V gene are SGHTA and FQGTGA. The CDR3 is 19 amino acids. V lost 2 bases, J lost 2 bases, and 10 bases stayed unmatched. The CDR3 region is CASSLYPSGRALTYNEQFF. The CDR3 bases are TGTGCCAGCAGCTTATACCCTAGCGGGAGGGCCCTGACCTACAATGAGCAGTTCTTC.

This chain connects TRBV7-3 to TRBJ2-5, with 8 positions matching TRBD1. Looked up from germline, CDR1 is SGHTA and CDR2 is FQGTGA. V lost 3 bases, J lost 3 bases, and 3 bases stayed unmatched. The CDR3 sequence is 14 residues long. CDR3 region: CASSLRQGKETQYF. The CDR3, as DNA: TGTGCCAGCAGCTTGCGACAGGGGAAAGAGACCCAGTACTTC.

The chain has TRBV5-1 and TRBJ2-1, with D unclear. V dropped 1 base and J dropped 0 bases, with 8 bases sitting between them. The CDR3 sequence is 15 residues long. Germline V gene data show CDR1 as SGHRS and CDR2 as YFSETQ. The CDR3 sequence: CASSLSASSYNEQFF. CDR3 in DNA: TGCGCCAGCAGCTTGAGCGCGAGCTCCTACAATGAGCAGTTCTTC. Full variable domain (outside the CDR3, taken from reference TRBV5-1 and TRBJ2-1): KAGVTQTPRYLIKTRGQQVTLSCSPISGHRSVSWYQQTPGQGLQFLFEYFSETQRNKGNFPGRFSGRQFSNSRSEMNVSTLELGDSALYLCASSLSASSYNEQFFGPGTRLTVL.

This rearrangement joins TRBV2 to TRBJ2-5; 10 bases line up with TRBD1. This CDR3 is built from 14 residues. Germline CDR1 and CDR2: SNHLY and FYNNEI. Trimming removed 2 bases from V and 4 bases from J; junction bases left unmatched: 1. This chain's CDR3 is CASSEWTGGETQYF. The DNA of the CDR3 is TGTGCCAGCAGTGAATGGACAGGGGGAGAGACCCAGTACTTC.

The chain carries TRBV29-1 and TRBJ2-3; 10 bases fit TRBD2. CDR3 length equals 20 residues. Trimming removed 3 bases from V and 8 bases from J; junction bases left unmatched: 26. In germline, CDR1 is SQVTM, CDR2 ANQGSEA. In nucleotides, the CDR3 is TGCAGCGTTGACTATCCCTGGACACGCGGGACTAGCGAGACCCTCGGTACGCAGTATTTT. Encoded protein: CSVDYPWTRGTSETLGTQYF.

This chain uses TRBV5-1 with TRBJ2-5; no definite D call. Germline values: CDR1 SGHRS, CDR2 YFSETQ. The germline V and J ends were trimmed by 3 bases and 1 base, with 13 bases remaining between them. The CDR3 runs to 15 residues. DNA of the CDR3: TGCGCCAGCAGCTCATACACGTCCCTCCAAGAGACCCAGTACTTC. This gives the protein CASSSYTSLQETQYF.

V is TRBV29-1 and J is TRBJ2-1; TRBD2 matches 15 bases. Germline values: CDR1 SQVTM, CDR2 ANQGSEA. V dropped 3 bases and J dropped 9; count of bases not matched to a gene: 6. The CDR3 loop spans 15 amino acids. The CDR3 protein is CSVDPGLAGGTEQFF. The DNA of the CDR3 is TGCAGCGTTGACCCGGGACTAGCGGGAGGCACTGAGCAGTTCTTC.

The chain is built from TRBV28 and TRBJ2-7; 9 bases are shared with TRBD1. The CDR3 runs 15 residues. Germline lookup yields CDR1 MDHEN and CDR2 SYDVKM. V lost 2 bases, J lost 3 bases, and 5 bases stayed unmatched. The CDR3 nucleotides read TGTGCCAGCAGTTTAGTCACAGGGGGCGTCTACGAGCAGTACTTC. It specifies CASSLVTGGVYEQYF.

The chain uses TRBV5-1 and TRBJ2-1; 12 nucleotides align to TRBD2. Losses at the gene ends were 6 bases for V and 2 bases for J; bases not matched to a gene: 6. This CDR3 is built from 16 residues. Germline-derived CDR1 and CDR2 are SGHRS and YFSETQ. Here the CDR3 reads CASTSSGRAPYNEQFF. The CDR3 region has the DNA TGCGCCAGCACCTCTAGCGGGAGGGCCCCCTACAATGAGCAGTTCTTC.

The DNA of the CDR3 is TGTGCCAGCAGTCTGGACAGGGGAAGGGAAAAACTGTTTTTT. It codes for CASSLDRGREKLFF. This chain joins TRBV28 and TRBJ1-4, with TRBD1 identical over 9 bases. This CDR3 contains 14 residues. Per germline, CDR1 MDHEN and CDR2 SYDVKM. V trimming: 5 bases; J trimming: 8 bases; junction bases outside the gene matches: 6. The variable domain in full, with the rest retrieved from reference TRBV28 and TRBJ1-4, is DVKVTQSSRYLVKRTGEKVFLECVQDMDHENMFWYRQDPGLGLRLIYFSYDVKMKEKGDIPEGYSVSREKKERFSLILESASTNQTSMYLCASSLDRGREKLFFGSGTQLSVL.

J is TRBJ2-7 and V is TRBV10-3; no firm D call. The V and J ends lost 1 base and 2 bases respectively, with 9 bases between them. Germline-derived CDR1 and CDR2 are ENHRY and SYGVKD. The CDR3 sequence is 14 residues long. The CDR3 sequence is CAISELGKPYEQYF. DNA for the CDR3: TGTGCCATCAGTGAGTTGGGCAAGCCCTACGAGCAGTACTTC.

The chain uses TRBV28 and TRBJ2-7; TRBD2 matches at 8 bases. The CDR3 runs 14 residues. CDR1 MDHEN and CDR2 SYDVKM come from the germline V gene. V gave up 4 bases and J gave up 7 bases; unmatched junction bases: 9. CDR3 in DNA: TGTGCCAGCAGTTCGGGAGGCGGGGGGAAAGAGCAGTACTTC. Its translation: CASSSGGGGKEQYF.

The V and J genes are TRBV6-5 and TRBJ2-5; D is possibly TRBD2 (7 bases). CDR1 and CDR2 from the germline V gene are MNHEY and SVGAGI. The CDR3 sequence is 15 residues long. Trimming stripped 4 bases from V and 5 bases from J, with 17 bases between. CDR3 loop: CASSSPRGAEETQYF. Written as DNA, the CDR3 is TGTGCCAGCAGTTCCCCCCGGGGGGCGGAGGAGACCCAGTACTTC.

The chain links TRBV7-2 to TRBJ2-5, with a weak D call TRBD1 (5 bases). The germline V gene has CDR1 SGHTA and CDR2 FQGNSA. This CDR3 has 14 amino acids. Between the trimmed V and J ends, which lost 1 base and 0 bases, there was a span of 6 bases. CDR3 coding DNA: TGTGCCAGCAGCTTAGACAGGTACCAAGAGACCCAGTACTTC. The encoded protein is CASSLDRYQETQYF.

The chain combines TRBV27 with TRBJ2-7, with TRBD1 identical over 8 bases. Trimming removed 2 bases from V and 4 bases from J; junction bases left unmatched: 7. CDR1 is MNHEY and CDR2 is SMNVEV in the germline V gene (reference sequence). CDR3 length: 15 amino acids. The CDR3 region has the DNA TGTGCCAGCAGTTTAACGCAGGACAGGGCGTACGAGCAGTACTTC. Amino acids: CASSLTQDRAYEQYF.

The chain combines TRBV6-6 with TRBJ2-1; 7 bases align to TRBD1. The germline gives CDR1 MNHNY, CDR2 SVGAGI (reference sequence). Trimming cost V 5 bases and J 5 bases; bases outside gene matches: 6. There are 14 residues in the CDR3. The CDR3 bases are TGTGCCAGCAGTACCACAGGGGTCCACAATGAGCAGTTCTTC. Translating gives CASSTTGVHNEQFF.

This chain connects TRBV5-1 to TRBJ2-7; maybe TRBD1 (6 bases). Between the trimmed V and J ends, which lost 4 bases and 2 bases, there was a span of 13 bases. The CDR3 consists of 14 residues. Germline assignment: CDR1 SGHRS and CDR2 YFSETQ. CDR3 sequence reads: CASSPTGLTYEQYF. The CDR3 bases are TGCGCCAGCAGCCCGACAGGTTTAACCTACGAGCAGTACTTC.

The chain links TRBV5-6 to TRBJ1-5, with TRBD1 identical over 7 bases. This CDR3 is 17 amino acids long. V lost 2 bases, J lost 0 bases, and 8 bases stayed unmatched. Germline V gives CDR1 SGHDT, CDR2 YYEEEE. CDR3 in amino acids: CASSLKTGTASNQPQHF. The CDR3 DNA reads TGTGCCAGCAGCTTAAAGACCGGGACAGCTAGCAATCAGCCCCAGCATTTT.

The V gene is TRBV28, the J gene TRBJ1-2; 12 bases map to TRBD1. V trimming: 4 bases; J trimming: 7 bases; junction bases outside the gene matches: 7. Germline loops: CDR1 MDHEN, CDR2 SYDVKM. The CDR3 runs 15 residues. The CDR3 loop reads CASSWDRGQRGGYTF. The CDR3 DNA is TGTGCCAGCAGTTGGGACAGGGGGCAAAGGGGTGGCTACACCTTC.

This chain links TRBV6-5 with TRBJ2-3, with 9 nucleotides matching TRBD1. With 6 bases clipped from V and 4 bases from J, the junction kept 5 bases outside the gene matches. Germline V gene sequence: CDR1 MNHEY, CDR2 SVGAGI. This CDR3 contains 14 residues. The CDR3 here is CASRGTGRADTQYF. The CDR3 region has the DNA TGTGCCAGCAGGGGGACAGGGAGGGCAGATACGCAGTATTTT.

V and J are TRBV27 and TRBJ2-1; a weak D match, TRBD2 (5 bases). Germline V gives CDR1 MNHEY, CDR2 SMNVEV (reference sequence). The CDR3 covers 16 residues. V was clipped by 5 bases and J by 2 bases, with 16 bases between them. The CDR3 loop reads CASSPPRGRTYNEQFF. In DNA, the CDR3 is TGTGCCAGCAGTCCCCCCCGCGGGCGTACCTACAATGAGCAGTTCTTC.